The 28 T cell receptor beta chains in this list originate from one sample, sequenced in a study of cytomegalovirus exposure and HLA in healthy donors (dated by TCRdb to about 2017). Libraries were made using the immunoSEQ multiplex PCR assay. For the multiplex PCR, a mixture combining 60 forward primers for TCR Vbeta segments and 13 reverse primers for TCR Jbeta segments was used. Drawn from immuneACCESS, this table holds only the in-frame rearrangements with V and J called that TCRdb kept. Clones are partly lost; checked studies trace under half to an unresolved V gene and leave the rest unexplained. Within this sample are tens of thousands of clones, with over 65% of them counted one time only. The leading ten clones occupy approximately 4.6% of the sample. The material sequenced was PBMCs. Source of these receptors: a man between 35 and 55 years old in good health and CMV-seronegative.

The gene calls are TRBV27 and TRBJ2-1, with 12 positions matching TRBD2. Germline CDR1 reads MNHEY; CDR2 reads SMNVEV (reference sequence). This CDR3 contains 14 residues. V was pared by 4 bases and J by 8 bases, with 3 bases of the junction left unmatched. The CDR3 DNA follows: TGTGCCAGCAGTTGGAGACTAGCGGGAGATGAGCAGTTCTTC. Translation: CASSWRLAGDEQFF.

The rearrangement links TRBV11-2 to TRBJ2-3, with D uncertain. The ends were cut back, 5 bases at V and 0 bases at J, with 15 bases in the middle. Germline V gene data show CDR1 as SGHAT and CDR2 as FQNNGV. This CDR3 spans 16 amino acids. This CDR3 is CASSRKGSRSTDTQYF. The CDR3, as DNA: TGTGCCAGCAGCCGAAAAGGTAGCAGAAGCACAGATACGCAGTATTTT.

As DNA, the CDR3 is TGCAGCGCAAGGACAGGGGGCGGTGCTAACTATGGCTACACCTTC. This sequence encodes CSARTGGGANYGYTF. The chain couples TRBV29-1 to TRBJ1-2, with TRBD1 identical over 11 bases. Looked up from germline, CDR1 is SQVTM and CDR2 is ANQGSEA. This CDR3 is 15 amino acids long. Unmatched junction bases numbered 7, after V lost 7 bases and J lost 0 bases.

The chain has TRBV4-3 and TRBJ1-1; D may be TRBD1 (6 bases). Looked up from germline, CDR1 is LGHNA and CDR2 is YSLEER. V lost 5 bases and J 11 bases, leaving 24 bases between the germline ends. CDR3 length: 15 residues. The CDR3 protein is CASSKWGGASKWAFF. DNA of the CDR3: TGCGCCAGCAGCAAATGGGGGGGGGCCTCCAAATGGGCTTTCTTT.

J is TRBJ2-5 and V is TRBV7-2; 7 nucleotides agree with TRBD2. Near its end, the DNA agrees better with TRBJ2-7, so the J call may be wrong. The CDR3 sequence is 15 residues long. CDR1 is SGHTA, CDR2 FQGNSA, per germline. CDR3 coding DNA: TGTGCCAGCAGCTCCCTGAGCGGGGTGCCCTACGAGCAGTACTTC. It codes for CASSSLSGVPYEQYF.

This chain joins TRBV5-1 and TRBJ1-2; 7 positions agree with TRBD1. The CDR3 sequence is 17 residues long. Germline loops: CDR1 SGHRS, CDR2 YFSETQ. The trim removed 4 bases at V and 7 bases at J, leaving 19 bases unmatched. Here the CDR3 reads CASSPNGYDRVRPGYTF. CDR3 nucleotides: TGCGCCAGCAGCCCCAATGGGTATGACAGGGTACGCCCTGGCTACACCTTC.

The chain has TRBV30 and TRBJ2-7; 9 nucleotides agree with TRBD1. The CDR3 covers 13 residues. Germline V gene sequence: CDR1 GTSNPN, CDR2 SVGIG (reference sequence). J was trimmed by 3 bases and V by 4 bases; bases with no gene match: 4. The CDR3 here is CAWNNRGRYEQYF. CDR3 bases: TGTGCCTGGAACAACAGGGGGCGCTACGAGCAGTACTTC.

This CDR3 is CASSPDREVMNTEAFF. The CDR3 coding sequence is TGTGCCAGCTCACCTGACAGGGAGGTGATGAACACTGAAGCTTTCTTT. The rearrangement uses TRBV18 and TRBJ1-1; 7 nucleotides match TRBD1. CDR1 is KGHSH and CDR2 is LQKENI in the germline V gene. V lost 3 bases to trimming and J lost 0 bases; unmatched junction nucleotides: 7. The CDR3 extends over 16 amino acids.

The CDR3 sequence is CASSLRLAGVQETQYF. DNA of the CDR3: TGTGCCAGCAGTCTTCGACTAGCGGGGGTCCAAGAGACCCAGTACTTC. V usage is TRBV14 and J usage is TRBJ2-5, with 12 bases fitting TRBD2. V was clipped by 6 bases and J by 1 base; unmatched bases: 6. Germline values: CDR1 SGHDN, CDR2 FVKESK. The length of the CDR3 is 16 residues. Based on the CDR3 plus reference TRBV14 and TRBJ2-5, the full variable domain is EAGVTQFPSHSVIEKGQTVTLRCDPISGHDNLYWYRRVMGKEIKFLLHFVKESKQDESGMPNNRFLAERTGGTYSTLKVQPAELEDSGVYFCASSLRLAGVQETQYFGPGTRLLVL.

This clone was picked up a small number of times. This chain links TRBV7-6 with TRBJ2-1; TRBD2 is a possible D gene (6 bases). The CDR3 runs 17 residues. Trimming removed 0 bases from V and 6 bases from J, with 18 bases in between. CDR1 is SGHVS and CDR2 is FNYEAQ in the germline V gene. Here the CDR3 DNA reads TGTGCCAGCAGCTTAGCGCCCGACGGGAGTATACCCAATGAGCAGTTCTTC. Protein product: CASSLAPDGSIPNEQFF.

The rearrangement uses TRBV7-9 and TRBJ2-7; 9 bases align to TRBD2. Unmatched junction bases numbered 14, after V lost 1 base and J lost 7 bases. Germline CDR1 SEHNR, CDR2 FQNEAQ (reference sequence). The CDR3 length is 17 residues. CDR3 sequence reads: CASSLEGGAGGPGEQYF. CDR3 in DNA: TGTGCCAGCAGCTTAGAAGGCGGGGCGGGAGGGCCGGGGGAGCAGTACTTC.

This clone was counted only a few times. The chain couples TRBV10-2 to TRBJ1-2; D might be TRBD1 (5 bases). This CDR3 has 13 amino acids. From germline, CDR1 is WSHSY and CDR2 SAAADI. The V end lost 3 bases, the J end lost 10 bases, and 15 bases lay between the germline ends. Written as DNA, the CDR3 is TGCGCCAGCAGTGAAACGGAAACGGGGGTCTACACCTTC. Amino acids: CASSETETGVYTF.

J is TRBJ1-3 and V is TRBV6-5, with D tentatively TRBD1 (5 bases). Germline V gives CDR1 MNHEY, CDR2 SVGAGI. The CDR3 consists of 15 residues. V was pared by 2 bases and J by 5 bases, with 13 bases between. CDR3 coding DNA: TGTGCCAGCAGTTACGAGCTGGCAGGGAGAAACACCATATATTTT. Amino acids: CASSYELAGRNTIYF.

This clone turned up a few times. The junction shows a germline mismatch at one end, possibly a read error. The chain combines TRBV7-7 with TRBJ2-3, with D perhaps being TRBD1 or TRBD2 (5 bases each). This CDR3 contains 13 residues. CDR1 and CDR2 (germline): SSHAT, FNYEAQ (reference sequence). In DNA form, the CDR3 reads TGTGCTAGCAGCTTAGGGGAGCGGGATACGCAGTATTTT. Its translation: CASSLGERDTQYF.

This CDR3 reads CASPGTGTGEQYF. The CDR3 bases are TGTGCCAGCCCCGGGACAGGGACGGGCGAGCAGTACTTC. J is TRBJ2-7 and V is TRBV5-8; 9 bases map to TRBD1. V was pared by 7 bases and J by 6 bases, with 8 bases of the junction left unmatched. From germline, CDR1 is SGHTS and CDR2 YDEGEE. The CDR3 spans 13 residues.

This clone appeared a few times. The chain joins TRBV13 to TRBJ1-1, with no clear D. Germline loops: CDR1 PRHDT, CDR2 FYEKMQ (reference sequence). This CDR3 is built from 15 residues. The germline V and J ends were trimmed by 6 bases and 0 bases, with 14 bases remaining between them. The CDR3 nucleotides read TGTGCCAGCAGTGGTGGCCAATTAATGAACACTGAAGCTTTCTTT. Its protein is CASSGGQLMNTEAFF. The whole variable domain, remainder taken from reference TRBV13 and TRBJ1-1, is AAGVIQSPRHLIKEKRETATLKCYPIPRHDTVYWYQQGPGQDPQFLISFYEKMQSDKGSIPDRFSAQQFSDYHSELNMSSLELGDSALYFCASSGGQLMNTEAFFGQGTRLTVV.

This clone was seen a few times. This chain uses TRBV5-1 with TRBJ2-3; a weak D match, TRBD2 (6 bases). V was cut by 4 bases and J by 3 bases, with 12 bases left in between. CDR1 SGHRS and CDR2 YFSETQ come from the germline V gene. CDR3 size: 14 residues. In nucleotides, the CDR3 is TGCGCCAGCAGCCCGGAGGGGACTACAGATACGCAGTATTTT. This gives the protein CASSPEGTTDTQYF.

The CDR3 spells CASSLGLPRTGKETQYF. The CDR3 bases are TGTGCCAGCAGCTTAGGCTTACCAAGGACGGGGAAAGAGACCCAGTACTTC. The V call is TRBV7-2, the J call TRBJ2-5; D possibly corresponds to TRBD2 (5 bases). V was clipped by 1 base and J by 3 bases, with 18 bases between them. Germline CDR1 reads SGHTA; CDR2 reads FQGNSA. CDR3 size: 17 residues.

The chain carries TRBV5-1 and TRBJ2-5, with 7 bases identical to TRBD1. With the DNA end fitting TRBJ2-7 better, the J assignment may be wrong. Germline V gene data show CDR1 as SGHRS and CDR2 as YFSETQ. CDR3 length: 14 residues. DNA for the CDR3: TGCGCCAGCAGCTTGGGACAGGGAACCCTCGAGCAGTACTTC. This translates into CASSLGQGTLEQYF.

The rearrangement links TRBV28 to TRBJ2-1; 12 bases map to TRBD2. Per the germline V gene, CDR1 is MDHEN and CDR2 is SYDVKM. The V and J ends lost 3 bases and 9 bases, in that order; junction bases with no gene match: 9. CDR3 length equals 16 residues. The CDR3 nucleotides are TGTGCCAGCAGTTTTGCCCTAGCGGGAGGGATGGGTGAGCAGTTCTTC. It specifies CASSFALAGGMGEQFF.

The gene calls are TRBV6-4 and TRBJ2-1, with 16 bases aligning to TRBD2. CDR3 length equals 15 residues. The V and J ends lost 6 bases and 8 bases, in that order; junction bases with no gene match: 4. Germline V gene data show CDR1 as MRHNA and CDR2 as SNTAGT. The CDR3: CASSQGLAGGHEQFF. In DNA, the CDR3 is TGTGCCAGCAGCCAGGGACTAGCGGGAGGGCATGAGCAGTTCTTC.

V usage is TRBV13 and J usage is TRBJ1-1, with 7 bases aligning to TRBD1. The germline V gene has CDR1 PRHDT and CDR2 FYEKMQ (reference sequence). J lost 0 bases, V lost 5 bases, and 12 bases had no gene match. The CDR3 runs 17 residues. The CDR3, as DNA: TGTGCCAGCAGCCAACAGGGGACCTACTTCATGAACACTGAAGCTTTCTTT. It translates to CASSQQGTYFMNTEAFF. The full variable domain, its missing parts supplied by reference TRBV13 and TRBJ1-1, is AAGVIQSPRHLIKEKRETATLKCYPIPRHDTVYWYQQGPGQDPQFLISFYEKMQSDKGSIPDRFSAQQFSDYHSELNMSSLELGDSALYFCASSQQGTYFMNTEAFFGQGTRLTVV.

The V gene is TRBV5-4, the J gene TRBJ2-7; no reliable D call. Germline CDR1 is SGHNT and CDR2 is YYREEE (reference sequence). V was clipped by 8 bases and J by 0 bases, with 15 bases between them. The CDR3 is 14 amino acids. The CDR3 DNA is TGTGCCAGGTCTCGCGGCCCTAGCTCCTACGAGCAGTACTTC. It specifies CARSRGPSSYEQYF.

This rearrangement joins TRBV2 to TRBJ2-1, with a possible D match to TRBD1 (5 bases). Germline V CDR1 and CDR2: SNHLY, FYNNEI. Trimming removed 7 bases from V and 5 bases from J, with 27 bases in between. The CDR3 loop spans 18 amino acids. CDR3 loop: CASTLRRGTAVPNNEQFF. In DNA, the CDR3 is TGTGCCAGCACCCTGAGAAGGGGAACGGCTGTCCCAAACAATGAGCAGTTCTTC.

This clone was found a few times. The chain has TRBV18 and TRBJ2-2; TRBD1 is a possible D gene (6 bases). CDR1 is KGHSH, CDR2 LQKENI, per germline. The CDR3 has 16 residues. V was pared by 1 base and J by 5 bases, with 14 bases between. CDR3 DNA sequence: TGTGCCAGCTCACCACTACAGGGCGGTCGGACCGGGGAGCTGTTTTTT. This gives the protein CASSPLQGGRTGELFF.

This clone showed up just once. This chain connects TRBV5-8 to TRBJ1-2; no clear D gene. The germline V gene encodes CDR1 SGHTS and CDR2 YDEGEE. V lost 0 bases and J lost 7, with 10 bases in between. The CDR3 is made up of 13 amino acids. In DNA form, the CDR3 reads TGTGCCAGCAGCTTGGCCGGGTTAGGTGGCTACACCTTC. Translation: CASSLAGLGGYTF. Together with reference TRBV5-8 and TRBJ1-2, the CDR3 gives the full variable domain: EAGVTQSPTHLIKTRGQQATLRCSPISGHTSVYWYQQALGLGLQFLLWYDEGEERNRGNFPPRFSGRQFPNYSSELNVNALELEDSALYLCASSLAGLGGYTFGSGTRLTVV.

This sequence joins TRBV5-6 and TRBJ1-5; 8 bases are shared with TRBD1. The V and J ends lost 6 bases and 4 bases, in that order; junction bases with no gene match: 6. The CDR3 is made up of 14 amino acids. The germline V gene has CDR1 SGHDT and CDR2 YYEEEE. In DNA, the CDR3 is TGTGCCAGCAAAGTCGGGACAGGTAATCAGCCCCAGCATTTT. Amino acid sequence: CASKVGTGNQPQHF.

The genes are TRBV14 and TRBJ2-7; possible D gene TRBD2, 5 bases. This CDR3 has 13 amino acids. V lost 0 bases to trimming and J lost 6 bases, with 9 bases between them. CDR1 is SGHDN, CDR2 FVKESK, per germline. The CDR3 loop reads CASSQDPGGEQYF. CDR3 DNA: TGTGCCAGCAGCCAAGATCCCGGAGGCGAGCAGTACTTC.